This T cell receptor beta chain was documented in a study of identical twins. Study observations and caveats: Out-of-frame alpha sequences shared by twins were enriched for low generation probability. Interpretation of the results relied on cross-sectional statistical analysis and not on following the same donors.

Trimming left V 5 bases short and J 5 bases short, with 12 bases between. The CDR3 covers 13 residues. The V gene's germline CDR1 is SGHTA and CDR2 FQGTGA. TCRdb recomputed calls from the 5' RACE reads with MiXCR, one row per CDR3 protein. The sample records approximately 230,000 distinct CDR3 sequences, more than 12% being singletons. As to this clonotype: The antigen is not known.

Healthy Caucasians provided all donations. The chain joins TRBV7-3 to TRBJ2-5; no clear D. Sequenced input: memory (CD45RO+) T cells sorted from blood. This receptor was obtained from a woman under 30 in good health. Written as DNA, the CDR3 is TGTGCCAGCAGCGCTTCGGTGGGGGAGACCCAGTACTTC. Its translation: CASSASVGETQYF.